Presented here are 17 T cell receptor beta chains from one specimen sequenced in a study of CD8+CD57+ T cells in acquired aplastic anemia. Profiling of TCR beta VDJ combinations and CDR3 sequences used genomic DNA as template. TCRdb fed the reads into MiXCR, producing one record per CDR3 protein. The sample holds 300,000 or so distinct CDR3 sequences, approximately 60% seen once. In patients chosen for sequencing, flow cytometry had shown CD8+CD57+ cell expansion. Sequencing was done on a sample of sorted CD4+, CD8+, or CD8+CD57+ T cells (not recorded which) from PBMCs. These receptors were obtained from a human donor with aplastic anemia.

The chain couples TRBV5-1 to TRBJ2-5; 14 nucleotides agree with TRBD2. V lost 0 bases, J lost 5 bases, and 6 bases stayed unmatched. The CDR3 is 17 amino acids. Germline V lookup: CDR1 SGHRS, CDR2 YFSETQ. This chain's CDR3 is CASSLAGLAGAGETQYF. CDR3 coding DNA: TGCGCCAGCAGCTTGGCGGGACTAGCGGGAGCCGGTGAGACCCAGTACTTC.

This chain links TRBV5-4 with TRBJ1-2; weak D call: TRBD1 (6 bases). The CDR3 contains 14 residues. The V and J ends lost 1 base and 4 bases respectively, with 11 bases between them. The germline V gene encodes CDR1 SGHNT and CDR2 YYREEE (reference sequence). The CDR3 protein is CASSLSGQPYGYTF. The CDR3 region has the DNA TGTGCCAGCAGCTTGTCCGGACAGCCCTATGGCTACACCTTC.

The chain uses TRBV7-8 and TRBJ1-1; the D gene is possibly TRBD1 (5 bases). The CDR3 spans 15 residues. The V end lost 6 bases, the J end lost 0 bases, and 14 bases lay between the germline ends. The germline V gene has CDR1 SGHVS and CDR2 FQNEAQ. CDR3 sequence reads: CASRGTTAMNTEAFF. Written as DNA, the CDR3 is TGTGCCAGCAGGGGGACGACAGCTATGAACACTGAAGCTTTCTTT.

This clonotype was observed many times. The chain is built from TRBV5-5 and TRBJ2-3, with 8 bases fitting TRBD2. Trimming at V came to 7 bases and at J to 6 bases, leaving 16 bases not matched to a gene. The CDR3 consists of 16 residues. Germline CDR1 and CDR2: SGHKS and YYEKEE (reference sequence). The CDR3 spells CASRAGASLIGDTQYF. The DNA for the CDR3 is TGTGCCAGCCGAGCGGGAGCATCTCTTATTGGGGATACGCAGTATTTT.

The chain is built from TRBV5-1 and TRBJ2-5; D unresolved. CDR3 length: 13 residues. Trimming removed 2 bases from V and 3 bases from J, with 8 bases in between. From germline, CDR1 is SGHRS and CDR2 YFSETQ. This chain's CDR3 is CASSFRLKETQYF. The CDR3 coding sequence is TGCGCCAGCAGCTTTAGGCTGAAAGAGACCCAGTACTTC. The variable domain in full, with the rest retrieved from reference TRBV5-1 and TRBJ2-5, is KAGVTQTPRYLIKTRGQQVTLSCSPISGHRSVSWYQQTPGQGLQFLFEYFSETQRNKGNFPGRFSGRQFSNSRSEMNVSTLELGDSALYLCASSFRLKETQYFGPGTRLLVL.

The chain combines TRBV20-1 with TRBJ2-7, with 12 nucleotides matching TRBD2. The CDR3 loop spans 14 amino acids. Germline lookup yields CDR1 DFQATT and CDR2 SNEGSKA (reference sequence). The ends lost 6 bases at V and 1 base at J; junction bases unmatched: 4. The CDR3 loop is CSALTSGRSYEQYF. DNA for the CDR3: TGCAGTGCGCTTACTAGCGGGAGGTCCTACGAGCAGTACTTC.

A note on this clonotype: A much larger clone is a single base away; this may be a read error. CDR3 residues: CIARGGATGYTF. The CDR3 region has the DNA TGCATTGCTAGAGGGGGGGCGACTGGCTACACCTTC. The genes are TRBV20-1 and TRBJ1-2; D is possibly TRBD1 (6 bases). Germline loops: CDR1 DFQATT, CDR2 SNEGSKA (reference sequence). The CDR3 sequence is 12 residues long.

The rearrangement joins TRBV27 to TRBJ2-1, with a weak D call TRBD2 (7 bases). CDR1 and CDR2 from the germline V gene are MNHEY and SMNVEV (reference sequence). V lost 10 bases and J lost 8, with 15 bases in between. The CDR3 totals 12 residues. The CDR3 DNA follows: TGTGCCACATCCCTGGGGGGGCATGAGCAGTTCTTC. Translating it yields CATSLGGHEQFF.

This clonotype was recorded at least ten times. The chain joins TRBV3-1 to TRBJ1-2; D is perhaps TRBD1 (6 bases). With 0 bases removed from V and 7 bases from J, the gap between germline ends came to 12 bases. The V gene's germline CDR1 is LGHDT and CDR2 YNNKEL (reference sequence). The CDR3 runs to 14 residues. Here the CDR3 DNA reads TGTGCCAGCAGCCAAGATGCAGGGGCAGGTGGCTACACCTTC. Translating gives CASSQDAGAGGYTF. The full variable domain, with the rest looked up from reference TRBV3-1 and TRBJ1-2, is DTAVSQTPKYLVTQMGNDKSIKCEQNLGHDTMYWYKQDSKKFLKIMFSYNNKELIINETVPNRFSPKSPDKAHLNLHINSLELGDSAVYFCASSQDAGAGGYTFGSGTRLTVV.

The chain recombines TRBV7-2 with TRBJ2-2; 7 bases line up with TRBD2. The CDR3 is 17 residues long. Trimming took 8 bases from V and 1 from J; bases not matched to a gene: 13. Per the germline V gene, CDR1 is SGHTA and CDR2 is FQGNSA. CDR3 sequence: CASRLDSASGNTGELFF. The CDR3 nucleotides are TGTGCCAGCCGACTTGACTCCGCTAGCGGGAACACCGGGGAGCTGTTTTTT.

This clonotype has just a few counts. The chain recombines TRBV6-4 with TRBJ2-1; possibly TRBD1 or TRBD2 for D (7 bases each). This CDR3 has 14 residues. The germline V gene has CDR1 MRHNA and CDR2 SNTAGT. The V end lost 3 bases, the J end lost 8 bases, and 14 bases lay between the germline ends. The CDR3 DNA is TGTGCCAGCAGTGAGTCAGGGGGGGCGGATGAGCAGTTCTTC. Translated, it gives CASSESGGADEQFF.

This clonotype has at least ten counts. The chain recombines TRBV19 with TRBJ2-7, with D maybe TRBD1 (6 bases). Trimming pared 4 bases from V and 5 bases from J, leaving 15 bases between. The CDR3 sequence is 14 residues long. CDR1 is LNHDA and CDR2 is SQIVND in the germline V gene (reference sequence). The CDR3 bases are TGTGCCAGTAGTAATCGACCAGGGGAAGACGAGCAGTACTTC. It encodes CASSNRPGEDEQYF. Based on the CDR3 plus reference TRBV19 and TRBJ2-7, the full variable domain is DGGITQSPKYLFRKEGQNVTLSCEQNLNHDAMYWYRQDPGQGLRLIYYSQIVNDFQKGDIAEGYSVSREKKESFPLTVTSAQKNPTAFYLCASSNRPGEDEQYFGPGTRLTVT.

The chain couples TRBV24-1 to TRBJ2-7; D ambiguous. V dropped 3 bases and J dropped 2 bases, with 16 bases sitting between them. Germline V gives CDR1 KGHDR, CDR2 SFDVKD. The CDR3 loop spans 16 amino acids. CDR3 sequence: CATSDKAESSPYEQYF. In DNA, the CDR3 is TGTGCCACCAGTGATAAGGCCGAATCGTCTCCCTACGAGCAGTACTTC.

The J gene is TRBJ2-7, the V gene TRBV6-5, with TRBD1 identical over 9 bases. Per the germline V gene, CDR1 is MNHEY and CDR2 is SVGAGI. Germline trimming cut 7 bases from V and 0 bases from J; bases unmatched to any gene: 4. This CDR3 is 14 amino acids long. CDR3: CASNPGQGSYEQYF. DNA for the CDR3: TGTGCCAGCAACCCGGGACAGGGCTCCTACGAGCAGTACTTC.

The CDR3 is CASSATSGYEQYF. The CDR3 coding sequence is TGTGCCAGCAGCGCCACTAGCGGGTACGAGCAGTACTTC. The chain recombines TRBV11-2 with TRBJ2-7; 9 nucleotides match TRBD2. The CDR3 consists of 13 residues. Germline values: CDR1 SGHAT, CDR2 FQNNGV. With V trimmed by 5 bases and J by 4 bases, 3 bases remained unmatched.

The rearrangement links TRBV29-1 to TRBJ1-1, with D uncertain. In germline, CDR1 is SQVTM, CDR2 ANQGSEA. The CDR3 contains 13 residues. V was shortened by 8 bases and J by 1 base, with 14 bases between the two germline ends. CDR3 sequence: CSLAGEGNTEAFF. In nucleotides, the CDR3 is TGCAGCTTGGCCGGCGAGGGGAACACTGAAGCTTTCTTT.

This clonotype was observed many times. The chain links TRBV2 to TRBJ1-2, with TRBD1 matching over 9 bases. In germline, CDR1 is SNHLY, CDR2 FYNNEI. CDR3 size: 16 residues. After removal of 0 bases from V and 6 bases from J, the junction contained 8 bases not matched to a gene. The CDR3 DNA is TGTGCCAGCAGTGAAGCAGGGACAGGGTGGAGGGATGGCTACACCTTC. Translation gives CASSEAGTGWRDGYTF.